This T cell receptor beta chain was recovered during a study of blood T cells in healthy people across ages. For the second PCR, which ran for about 7 to 11 cycles, a sample-barcoded 5' primer and a J-beta primer mix were used. A single record per CDR3 protein comes from TCRdb applying MiXCR to the 5' RACE reads. The table lists 1.6 million or so distinct CDR3 sequences, roughly 32% of them singletons. Peripheral blood, around 9.4 milliliters per donor, was collected. Researchers isolated at least 6 million PBMCs per sample. In regard to this clonotype: The antigen is undetermined.

V was clipped by 3 bases and J by 1 base; unmatched bases: 7. Germline CDR1 reads MDHEN; CDR2 reads SYDVKM. This CDR3 spans 16 amino acids. Study-level findings and limits: Per million T cells, TCR beta diversity dropped about linearly as age rose.

The V call is TRBV28, the J call TRBJ2-7, with TRBD2 matching 9 bases. The sample consisted of blood. The sequence was collected from a woman aged 25 to 39 in good health. In DNA form, the CDR3 reads TGTGCCAGCAGTTTTTTGTCTAGCGGGGCTTCCTACGAGCAGTACTTC. Translation gives CASSFLSSGASYEQYF.